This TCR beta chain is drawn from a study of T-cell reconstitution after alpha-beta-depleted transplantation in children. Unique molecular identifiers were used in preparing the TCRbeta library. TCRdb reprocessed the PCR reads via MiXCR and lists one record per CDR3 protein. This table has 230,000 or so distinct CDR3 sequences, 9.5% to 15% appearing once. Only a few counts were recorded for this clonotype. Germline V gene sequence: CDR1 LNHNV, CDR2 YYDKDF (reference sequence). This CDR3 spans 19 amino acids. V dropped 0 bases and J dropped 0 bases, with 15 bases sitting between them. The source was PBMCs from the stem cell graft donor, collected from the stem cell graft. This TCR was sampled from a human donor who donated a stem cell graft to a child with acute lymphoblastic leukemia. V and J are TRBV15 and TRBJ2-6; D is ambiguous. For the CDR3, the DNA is TGTGCCACCAGCAGAGATCCTCGACTTTACGACTCTGGGGCCAACGTCCTGACTTTC. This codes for CATSRDPRLYDSGANVLTF.